This is a list of T cell receptor beta chains from one sample in a study of PD-1 blockade in classical Hodgkin lymphoma. This table comes from immunoSEQ multiplex PCR, and its TCRdb copy is limited to in-frame clones, with some not included. Of about 3,300 clones in the sample, 84% were seen once. Specimen: CD4+ T cells from blood. The receptors were sampled from a human donor with classical Hodgkin lymphoma. CDR3s include the opening cysteine and the closing phenylalanine or tryptophan.

>13|TRBV7-9
CASSLMQATEAFF
>13|TRBV6-5
CASSYYESDTQYF
>12|TRBV5-6
CASSSNRETQYF
>17|TRBV18
CASSPRQGPYSGNTIYF
>15|TRBV18
CASSPAWGSTDTQYF
>18|TRBV2
CASRAFGGASSGANVLTF
>16|TRBV5-1
CASSPGGGGTTYEQYF
>13|TRBV10-3
CAVLAGGGDTQYF
>14|TRBV28
CASLDSPSTDTQYF
>13|TRBV6-6
CASGMSPGNEQFF
>17|TRBV5-4
CASSFMSGPQGRYEQYF
>14|TRBV6-1
CATIEGASWYEQYF
>16|TRBV5-8
CASSLRPQGGDEKLFF
>14|TRBV30
CAWNGQGFNYGYTF
>15|TRBV6-1
CASSEATGPNYGYTF
>15|TRBV18
CASSPPEGGADTQYF